This T cell receptor beta chain emerged from a study of blood T cell repertoires in COVID-19. Study-wide background: Acute-phase and convalescent COVID-19 samples originated in the United States, Italy and Spain. Sample material is recorded as cDNA or gDNA derived from T cells, B-cell-depleted T cells, or PBMCs.

Trimming cost V 1 base and J 5 bases; bases outside gene matches: 9. Germline values: CDR1 LNHNV, CDR2 YYDKDF (reference sequence). This CDR3 spans 17 amino acids. As handled by the study authors: Estimation of nucleated cell counts was performed using reference gene primer amplification. Some clones are missing from TCRdb's copy, which holds only in-frame ones; the method was immunoSEQ multiplex PCR. V, J and clone size are those of that table, while D and trimming were read from the DNA. The sample shows tens of thousands of clones, 84% of them seen only once. The chain uses TRBV15 and TRBJ1-2; 11 bases are a match to TRBD1. This sequence originates from a man aged 55 to 70 with acute or convalescent COVID-19. The sequenced material came from peripheral blood. This CDR3 reads CATSRGGTGGGSYGYTF. The CDR3, as DNA: TGTGCCACCAGCAGAGGGGGGACAGGGGGTGGGTCGTATGGCTACACCTTC. The full variable domain, completed using reference TRBV15 and TRBJ1-2, is DAMVIQNPRYQVTQFGKPVTLSCSQTLNHNVMYWYQQKSSQAPKLLFHYYDKDFNNEADTPDNFQSRRPNTSFCFLDIRSPGLGDTAMYLCATSRGGTGGGSYGYTFGSGTRLTVV.